The 27 T cell receptor beta chains below were found in one sample sequenced in a study of vaccination and CD4 T cells after COVID-19. At the Johns Hopkins FTIC core, DNA taken from cultured CD4+ T cells was sequenced by way of the Oncomine TCR Beta short-read assay. TCRdb re-analysed the PCR reads in MiXCR, keeping a single row per CDR3 protein. This table has 2,600 or so distinct CDR3 sequences, 20% to 25% appearing once. The treatment is: approximately 11-day PBMC culture with coronavirus spike peptide pools or control peptides (ViraFEST assay). Pre-COVID-19 pandemic sampling (2011-2018) yielded the unexposed donor's CD4+ T cells. Their cognate antigens are unknown. The specimen sequenced was CD4+ T cells from blood, cultured in vitro. All receptors come from a human donor in good health.

The J gene is TRBJ2-7, the V gene TRBV19; TRBD2 matches at 9 bases. CDR3 length: 16 amino acids. With 1 base clipped from V and 6 bases from J, the junction kept 10 bases outside the gene matches. CDR1 is LNHDA, CDR2 SQIVND, per germline (reference sequence). For the CDR3, the DNA is TGTGCCAGTAGTATAGCAGGAGCGGGGGGCCGCGGCGAGCAGTACTTC. This gives the protein CASSIAGAGGRGEQYF.

This clonotype was counted between two and nine times. This rearrangement joins TRBV20-1 to TRBJ2-1; 8 bases fit TRBD1. The V and J ends lost 0 bases and 2 bases, in that order; junction bases with no gene match: 6. The CDR3 is made up of 16 amino acids. CDR1 and CDR2 from the germline V gene are DFQATT and SNEGSKA (reference sequence). The DNA for the CDR3 is TGCAGTGCTAGAGATGAGGTGACAGGGGCCTACAATGAGCAGTTCTTC. Translation gives CSARDEVTGAYNEQFF.

The chain couples TRBV6-1 to TRBJ1-6; a weak D match, TRBD1 (6 bases). There are 15 residues in the CDR3. V was clipped by 6 bases and J by 7 bases, with 16 bases between them. Germline assignment: CDR1 MNHNS and CDR2 SASEGT. The CDR3 spells CASRDSRGPNSPLHF. CDR3 nucleotide sequence: TGTGCCAGCAGGGATAGCAGGGGCCCAAATTCACCCCTCCACTTT.

The genes are TRBV2 and TRBJ1-5; D is ambiguous. The CDR3 length is 15 residues. Trimming took 4 bases from V and 0 from J, leaving 10 bases between them. Germline V CDR1 and CDR2: SNHLY, FYNNEI. CDR3 nucleotide sequence: TGTGCCAGCAGTGCTTTGGGCTATAGCAATCAGCCCCAGCATTTT. Translated, it gives CASSALGYSNQPQHF.

The rearrangement joins TRBV10-1 to TRBJ1-5; no reliable D call. Trimming removed 4 bases from V and 1 base from J, with 17 bases in between. Germline assignment: CDR1 WNHNN and CDR2 SYGVQD (reference sequence). The CDR3 is 17 residues long. This CDR3 is CASSVVEEKKSNQPQHF. CDR3 nucleotide sequence: TGCGCCAGCAGTGTGGTGGAAGAGAAAAAGAGCAATCAGCCCCAGCATTTT.

This sequence joins TRBV25-1 and TRBJ2-5; TRBD2 matches at 8 bases. CDR1 MGHDK and CDR2 SYGVNS come from the germline V gene. The CDR3 is made up of 17 amino acids. Trimming at V came to 1 base and at J to 5 bases, leaving 12 bases not matched to a gene. Here the CDR3 reads CASSEWRGLVGGETQYF. CDR3 coding DNA: TGTGCCAGCAGTGAATGGCGGGGACTAGTAGGCGGGGAGACCCAGTACTTC.

A few counts support this clonotype. The chain carries TRBV2 and TRBJ2-7; TRBD2 matches 7 bases. The CDR3 spans 12 residues. J gave up 12 bases and V 1 base, and 6 bases lay outside the gene matches. Germline-derived CDR1 and CDR2 are SNHLY and FYNNEI. The CDR3 DNA reads as TGTGCCAGCAGTGAAGGACTAGCCGTACCGTACTTC. Its protein product is CASSEGLAVPYF.

This chain joins TRBV19 and TRBJ1-4; TRBD1 aligns across 8 bases. The CDR3 consists of 14 residues. J was trimmed by 8 bases and V by 5 bases; bases with no gene match: 7. CDR1 is LNHDA and CDR2 is SQIVND in the germline V gene (reference sequence). Here the CDR3 reads CASSQGAQGEKLFF. In DNA form, the CDR3 reads TGTGCCAGTAGTCAGGGGGCTCAAGGCGAAAAACTGTTTTTT.

This clonotype was seen only a few times. The J gene is TRBJ1-2, the V gene TRBV5-4; D is undetermined. This CDR3 is 12 amino acids long. Germline loops: CDR1 SGHNT, CDR2 YYREEE (reference sequence). V was trimmed by 0 bases and J by 4 bases, leaving 4 bases between them. The CDR3 protein is CASSLDGYGYTF. The CDR3, as DNA: TGTGCCAGCAGCTTGGATGGCTATGGCTACACCTTC.

This clonotype was seen a few times. CDR3 amino acids: CASSGTQNTEAFF. The CDR3 nucleotides are TGTGCCAGCAGTGGGACACAAAACACTGAAGCTTTCTTT. This chain links TRBV2 with TRBJ1-1; tentatively, D is TRBD1 (5 bases). Germline V lookup: CDR1 SNHLY, CDR2 FYNNEI. Between the trimmed V and J ends, which lost 4 bases and 2 bases, there was a span of 8 bases. The CDR3 is 13 residues long.

The chain joins TRBV29-1 to TRBJ1-1; TRBD1 is a possible D gene (5 bases). Germline CDR1 and CDR2: SQVTM and ANQGSEA. The CDR3 is 11 amino acids. V was trimmed by 7 bases and J by 6 bases, leaving 12 bases between them. The CDR3: CSAAGRAEAFF. The CDR3 DNA reads as TGCAGCGCCGCAGGGCGGGCTGAAGCTTTCTTT.

This clonotype is labeled as medium-sized. The chain combines TRBV20-1 with TRBJ1-5; 9 positions match TRBD1. Germline CDR1 is DFQATT and CDR2 is SNEGSKA (reference sequence). Trimming at V came to 2 bases and at J to 6 bases, leaving 5 bases not matched to a gene. The CDR3 loop spans 14 amino acids. The DNA for the CDR3 is TGCAGTGCTAGACTGCGACAGGGGGTTCAGCCCCAGCATTTT. It translates to CSARLRQGVQPQHF.

The chain has TRBV7-2 and TRBJ2-1; no clear D. Trimming left V 5 bases short and J 4 bases short, with 3 bases between. In germline, CDR1 is SGHTA, CDR2 FQGNSA. The CDR3 is 11 residues long. The CDR3 region has the DNA TGTGCCAGCAGCCCGTACAATGAGCAGTTCTTC. Amino acids: CASSPYNEQFF.

This chain joins TRBV18 and TRBJ2-5; D unresolved. Between the trimmed V and J ends, which lost 3 bases and 1 base, there was a span of 6 bases. Germline V CDR1 and CDR2: KGHSH, LQKENI. The CDR3 totals 13 residues. CDR3 sequence: CASSPSTQETQYF. The CDR3 bases are TGTGCCAGCTCACCGTCGACCCAAGAGACCCAGTACTTC.

This clonotype has only a few counts. J is TRBJ2-6 and V is TRBV19; D gene unclear. Germline loops: CDR1 LNHDA, CDR2 SQIVND (reference sequence). Trimming removed 11 bases from V and 0 bases from J, with 14 bases in between. The CDR3 sequence is 15 residues long. CDR3 loop: CAHSDPLSGANVLTF. The CDR3 coding sequence is TGTGCCCACTCCGATCCTCTCTCTGGGGCCAACGTCCTGACTTTC.

This clonotype came up a few times. The chain is built from TRBV6-2 or TRBV6-3 and TRBJ2-5, with a weak D call TRBD2 (5 bases). Germline lookup yields CDR1 MNHEY and CDR2 SVGEGT. This CDR3 region has 17 residues. Trimming shortened V by 3 bases and J by 2 bases, and 19 bases separated the two germline ends. The CDR3 nucleotides are TGTGCCAGCAGTTATAACCCCGGAGGATGGGAACAAGAGACCCAGTACTTC. It encodes CASSYNPGGWEQETQYF.

This chain links TRBV19 with TRBJ2-1, with 7 bases identical to TRBD2. Germline V lookup: CDR1 LNHDA, CDR2 SQIVND (reference sequence). The CDR3 runs to 17 residues. The V gene end was trimmed by 3 bases and the J gene end by 7 bases; junction bases not matched to a gene: 15. CDR3 residues: CASSITVGREYGNEQFF. CDR3 in DNA: TGTGCCAGTAGTATTACCGTAGGGCGGGAGTATGGTAATGAGCAGTTCTTC.

The gene calls are TRBV7-2 and TRBJ2-7; D possibly corresponds to TRBD2 (5 bases). Trimming left V 4 bases short and J 2 bases short, with 9 bases between. The CDR3 contains 13 residues. Per germline, CDR1 SGHTA and CDR2 FQGNSA. The CDR3 nucleotides are TGTGCCAGCAGCTCCACTAGAGCCTACGAGCAGTACTTC. Protein product: CASSSTRAYEQYF. The entire variable domain, with the rest obtained from reference TRBV7-2 and TRBJ2-7, is as follows: GAGVSQSPSNKVTEKGKDVELRCDPISGHTALYWYRQSLGQGLEFLIYFQGNSAPDKSGLPSDRFSAERTGGSVSTLTIQRTQQEDSAVYLCASSSTRAYEQYFGPGTRLTVT.

The chain is built from TRBV29-1 and TRBJ1-1; no clear D. Germline-derived CDR1 and CDR2 are SQVTM and ANQGSEA. The CDR3 runs to 12 residues. The V end lost 5 bases, the J end lost 10 bases, and 17 bases lay between the germline ends. CDR3 DNA sequence: TGCAGCGTTAGCGAGGGCGATAGCGCAGCTTTCTTT. Its translation: CSVSEGDSAAFF.

By share of the sample, this clonotype is medium-sized (0.01 to 0.1%). The chain recombines TRBV19 with TRBJ1-5; a weak D match, TRBD1 (6 bases). The germline gives CDR1 LNHDA, CDR2 SQIVND (reference sequence). Trimming took 3 bases from V and 4 from J, leaving 19 bases between them. The CDR3 spans 17 residues. The CDR3 sequence is CASSMVDSPGGNQPQHF. The CDR3 bases are TGTGCCAGTAGTATGGTGGACAGCCCCGGAGGAAATCAGCCCCAGCATTTT.

The V and J genes are TRBV5-1 and TRBJ2-1, with 14 bases that match TRBD2. The V gene end was trimmed by 4 bases and the J gene end by 9 bases; junction bases not matched to a gene: 3. The CDR3 spans 14 residues. Germline CDR1 and CDR2: SGHRS and YFSETQ. Written as DNA, the CDR3 is TGCGCCAGCAGCGCGGGACTAGCGGGGGTTGAGCAGTTCTTC. Protein product: CASSAGLAGVEQFF.

This clonotype has more than one count but fewer than ten. The chain has TRBV7-3 and TRBJ2-1, with unresolved D. V was clipped by 6 bases and J by 0 bases, with 6 bases between them. CDR3 length: 13 residues. Per germline, CDR1 SGHTA and CDR2 FQGTGA. The CDR3 loop is CASSPSSYNEQFF. In DNA, the CDR3 is TGTGCCAGCAGTCCCAGCTCCTACAATGAGCAGTTCTTC.

The chain employs TRBV12-3 or TRBV12-4 and TRBJ2-1, with 8 bases that match TRBD1. V trimming: 6 bases; J trimming: 4 bases; junction bases outside the gene matches: 8. The CDR3 sequence is 15 residues long. The CDR3 bases are TGTGCCAGCAGAGCCGGGACAGGAGATTACAATGAGCAGTTCTTC. Protein product: CASRAGTGDYNEQFF.

CDR3 protein: CASSDRQGNDEQFF. The CDR3 coding sequence is TGTGCCAGCAGTGACCGACAGGGGAACGATGAGCAGTTCTTC. The rearrangement uses TRBV6-2 or TRBV6-3 and TRBJ2-1, with 8 bases lining up with TRBD1. Germline values: CDR1 MNHEY, CDR2 SVGEGT. The CDR3 contains 14 residues. Germline trimming cut 5 bases from V and 8 bases from J; bases unmatched to any gene: 8.

This chain joins TRBV7-8 and TRBJ2-7; no reliable D call. The V gene lost 5 bases and the J gene lost 3 bases, with 11 bases spanning the gap. Germline V gene data show CDR1 as SGHVS and CDR2 as FQNEAQ. The CDR3 is 13 residues long. This chain's CDR3 is CASSILKDYEQYF. The CDR3 DNA is TGTGCCAGCAGCATCCTTAAGGACTACGAGCAGTACTTC.

J is TRBJ2-1 and V is TRBV5-1; 10 bases are a match to TRBD2. Per the germline V gene, CDR1 is SGHRS and CDR2 is YFSETQ. The CDR3 totals 15 residues. The ends lost 4 bases at V and 4 bases at J; junction bases unmatched: 5. Here the CDR3 reads CASSPSGGLYNEQFF. CDR3 DNA: TGCGCCAGCAGCCCTAGCGGGGGTCTTTACAATGAGCAGTTCTTC.

The chain employs TRBV5-1 and TRBJ1-4; D is ambiguous. V lost 4 bases and J lost 8, with 12 bases in between. The V gene's germline CDR1 is SGHRS and CDR2 YFSETQ. This CDR3 comprises 13 residues. The DNA for the CDR3 is TGCGCCAGCAGCCCGGACGGGGAGGAAAAACTGTTTTTT. This encodes CASSPDGEEKLFF.